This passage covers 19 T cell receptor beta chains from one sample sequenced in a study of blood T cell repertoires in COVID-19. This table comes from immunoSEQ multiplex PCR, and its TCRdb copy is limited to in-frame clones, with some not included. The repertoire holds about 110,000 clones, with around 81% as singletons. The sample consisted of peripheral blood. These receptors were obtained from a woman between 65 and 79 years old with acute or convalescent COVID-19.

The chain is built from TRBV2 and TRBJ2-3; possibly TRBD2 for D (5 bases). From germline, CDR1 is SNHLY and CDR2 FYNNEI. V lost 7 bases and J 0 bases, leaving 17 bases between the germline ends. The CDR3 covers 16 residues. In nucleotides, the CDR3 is TGTGCCAGCACGGGCGGAGGCGGAATTAGCACAGATACGCAGTATTTT. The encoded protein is CASTGGGGISTDTQYF.

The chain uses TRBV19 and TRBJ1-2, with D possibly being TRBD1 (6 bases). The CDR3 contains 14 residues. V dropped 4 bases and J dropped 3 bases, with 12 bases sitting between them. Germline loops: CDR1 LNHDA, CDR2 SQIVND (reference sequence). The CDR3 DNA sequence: TGTGCCAGTAGTACCGGGACACTTGACTATGGCTACACCTTC. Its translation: CASSTGTLDYGYTF.

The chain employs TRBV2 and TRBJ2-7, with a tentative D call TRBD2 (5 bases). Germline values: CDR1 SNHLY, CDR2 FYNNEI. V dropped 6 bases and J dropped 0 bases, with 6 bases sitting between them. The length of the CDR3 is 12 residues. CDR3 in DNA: TGTGCCAGCAGGGCGGGCTCCTACGAGCAGTACTTC. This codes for CASRAGSYEQYF. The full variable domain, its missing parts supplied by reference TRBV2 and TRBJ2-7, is EPEVTQTPSHQVTQMGQEVILRCVPISNHLYFYWYRQILGQKVEFLVSFYNNEISEKSEIFDDQFSVERPDGSNFTLKIRSTKLEDSAMYFCASRAGSYEQYFGPGTRLTVT.

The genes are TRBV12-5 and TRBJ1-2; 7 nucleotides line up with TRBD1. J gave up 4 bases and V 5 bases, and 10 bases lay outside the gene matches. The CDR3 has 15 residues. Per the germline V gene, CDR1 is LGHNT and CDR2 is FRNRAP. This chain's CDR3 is CASGPTRTGSYGYTF. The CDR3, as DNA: TGTGCTAGTGGTCCGACTCGGACAGGAAGCTATGGCTACACCTTC.

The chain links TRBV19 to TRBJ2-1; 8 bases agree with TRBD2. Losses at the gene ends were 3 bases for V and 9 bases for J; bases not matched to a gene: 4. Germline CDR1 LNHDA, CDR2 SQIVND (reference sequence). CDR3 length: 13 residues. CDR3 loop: CASSMRSGGEQFF. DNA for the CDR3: TGTGCCAGTAGTATGAGAAGCGGGGGTGAGCAGTTCTTC.

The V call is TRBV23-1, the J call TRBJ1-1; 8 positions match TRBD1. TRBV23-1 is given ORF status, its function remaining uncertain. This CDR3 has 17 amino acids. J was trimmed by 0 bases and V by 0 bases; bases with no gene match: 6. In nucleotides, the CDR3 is TGCGCCAGCAGTCAATCCGGGACAGGCACCTTGAACACTGAAGCTTTCTTT. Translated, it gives CASSQSGTGTLNTEAFF.

Here the CDR3 reads CSATSSQGGTEAFF. CDR3 sequence (DNA): TGCAGCGCTACGAGTTCCCAGGGGGGCACTGAAGCTTTCTTT. The chain combines TRBV29-1 with TRBJ1-1; 7 bases agree with TRBD1. The CDR3 sequence is 14 residues long. Germline values: CDR1 SQVTM, CDR2 ANQGSEA. J was trimmed by 4 bases and V by 7 bases; bases with no gene match: 12.

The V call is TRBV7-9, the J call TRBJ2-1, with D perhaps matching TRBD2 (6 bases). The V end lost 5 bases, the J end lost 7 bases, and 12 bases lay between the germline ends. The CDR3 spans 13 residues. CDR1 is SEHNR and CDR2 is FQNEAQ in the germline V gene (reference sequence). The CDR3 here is CASSRGSKNEQFF. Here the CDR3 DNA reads TGTGCCAGCAGCCGGGGGTCGAAAAATGAGCAGTTCTTC. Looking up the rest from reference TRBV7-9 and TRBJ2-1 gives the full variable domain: DTGVSQNPRHKITKRGQNVTFRCDPISEHNRLYWYRQTLGQGPEFLTYFQNEAQLEKSRLLSDRFSAERPKGSFSTLEIQRTEQGDSAMYLCASSRGSKNEQFFGPGTRLTVL.

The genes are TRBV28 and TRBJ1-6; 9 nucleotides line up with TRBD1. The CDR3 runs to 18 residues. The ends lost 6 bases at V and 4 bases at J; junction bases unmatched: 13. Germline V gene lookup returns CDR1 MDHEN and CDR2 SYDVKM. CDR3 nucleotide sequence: TGTGCCAGCAGGTCTACAGGGGGCAAGGGGCATTATAATTCACCCCTCCACTTT. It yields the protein CASRSTGGKGHYNSPLHF.

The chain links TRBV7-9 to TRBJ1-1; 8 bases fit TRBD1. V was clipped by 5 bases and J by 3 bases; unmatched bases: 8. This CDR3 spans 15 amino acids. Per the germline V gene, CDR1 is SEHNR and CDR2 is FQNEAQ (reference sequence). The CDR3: CASSLTGARYTEAFF. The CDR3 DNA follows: TGTGCCAGCAGCCTGACAGGGGCGAGGTACACTGAAGCTTTCTTT.

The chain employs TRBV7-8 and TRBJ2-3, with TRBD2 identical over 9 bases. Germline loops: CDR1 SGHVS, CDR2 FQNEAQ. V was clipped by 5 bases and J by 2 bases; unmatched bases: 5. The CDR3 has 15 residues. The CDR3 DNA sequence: TGTGCCAGCAGCCCTAGCGGGGTGTTCACAGATACGCAGTATTTT. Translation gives CASSPSGVFTDTQYF.

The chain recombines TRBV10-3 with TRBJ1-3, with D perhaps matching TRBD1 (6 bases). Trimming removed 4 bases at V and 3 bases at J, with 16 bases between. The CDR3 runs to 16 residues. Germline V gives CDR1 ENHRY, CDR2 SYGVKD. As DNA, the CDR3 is TGTGCCATCAGTGCGACCGACAGGCGGGTTGGAAACACCATATATTTT. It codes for CAISATDRRVGNTIYF.

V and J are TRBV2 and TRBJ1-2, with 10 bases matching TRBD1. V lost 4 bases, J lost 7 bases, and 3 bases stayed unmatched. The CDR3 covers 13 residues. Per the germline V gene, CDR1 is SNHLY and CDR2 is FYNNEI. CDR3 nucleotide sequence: TGTGCCAGCAGTGCGGGACAGGGGTTTGGCTACACCTTC. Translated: CASSAGQGFGYTF.

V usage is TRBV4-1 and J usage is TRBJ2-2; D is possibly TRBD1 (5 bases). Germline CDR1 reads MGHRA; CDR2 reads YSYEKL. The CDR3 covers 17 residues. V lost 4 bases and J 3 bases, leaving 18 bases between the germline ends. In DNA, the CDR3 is TGCGCCAGCAGCCGCCCGGCAGGGTATTCGGACACCGGGGAGCTGTTTTTT. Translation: CASSRPAGYSDTGELFF.

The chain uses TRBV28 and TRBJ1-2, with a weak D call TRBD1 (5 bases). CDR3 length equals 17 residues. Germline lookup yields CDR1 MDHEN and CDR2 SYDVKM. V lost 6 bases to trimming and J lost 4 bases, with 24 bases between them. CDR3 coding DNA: TGTGCCAGCAGACCGACAGTGCTTAGGCCCTCTACCTATGGCTACACCTTC. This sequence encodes CASRPTVLRPSTYGYTF.

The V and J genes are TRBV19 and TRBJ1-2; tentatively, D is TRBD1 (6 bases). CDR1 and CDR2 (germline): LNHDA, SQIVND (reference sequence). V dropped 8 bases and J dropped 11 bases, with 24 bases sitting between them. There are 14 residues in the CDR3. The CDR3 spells CASSPAGGRPQYTF. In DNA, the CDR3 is TGTGCCAGTTCCCCGGCCGGGGGGCGCCCCCAATACACCTTC.

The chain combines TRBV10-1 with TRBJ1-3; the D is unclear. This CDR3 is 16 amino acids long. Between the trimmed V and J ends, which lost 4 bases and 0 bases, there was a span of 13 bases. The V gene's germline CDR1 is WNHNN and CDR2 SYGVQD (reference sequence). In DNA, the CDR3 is TGCGCCAGCAGTGCCGTCAGGACTGACTCTGGAAACACCATATATTTT. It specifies CASSAVRTDSGNTIYF.

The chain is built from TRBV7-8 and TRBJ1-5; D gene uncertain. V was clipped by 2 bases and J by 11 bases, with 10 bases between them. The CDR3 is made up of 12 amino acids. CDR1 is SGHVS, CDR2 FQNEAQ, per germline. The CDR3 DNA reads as TGTGCCAGCAGCTTAACCCAGGTGGCCCAGCATTTT. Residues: CASSLTQVAQHF. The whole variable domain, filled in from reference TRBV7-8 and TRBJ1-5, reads GAGVSQSPRYKVAKRGQDVALRCDPISGHVSLFWYQQALGQGPEFLTYFQNEAQLDKSGLPSDRFFAERPEGSVSTLKIQRTQQEDSAVYLCASSLTQVAQHFGDGTRLSIL.

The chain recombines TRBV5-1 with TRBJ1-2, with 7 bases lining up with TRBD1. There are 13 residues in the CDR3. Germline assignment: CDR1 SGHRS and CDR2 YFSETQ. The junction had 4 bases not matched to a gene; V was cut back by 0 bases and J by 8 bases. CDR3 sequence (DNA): TGCGCCAGCAGCTTGGCAGGGGGACGAGGCTACACCTTC. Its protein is CASSLAGGRGYTF.